The 23 T cell receptor beta chains below all came from one sample that was sequenced in a study of tumor-infiltrating lymphocytes in localized non-small cell lung cancer (dated by TCRdb to the early 2020s). Library prep was done by the immunoSEQ multiplex PCR assay. The table comes from immuneACCESS by way of TCRdb, which keeps in-frame sequences with V and J called. Part of the clones is missing from these tables; in studies checked, under half for an unresolved V gene and the rest for unknown reasons. This sample holds approximately 9,000 clones; almost 85% were observed only once. About 6.9% of the sample comes from the top ten. The sequenced material came from uninvolved lung tissue not adjacent to the tumor. The receptors were sampled from a human donor with non-small cell lung cancer.

The chain uses TRBV5-5 and TRBJ1-2; D is uncertain. The germline gives CDR1 SGHKS, CDR2 YYEKEE (reference sequence). Trimming took 4 bases from V and 8 from J, leaving 12 bases between them. The CDR3 is 12 residues long. The CDR3 DNA reads TGTGCCAGCAGCCGTGGGTGGGCCGGCTACACCTTC. Translation: CASSRGWAGYTF.

The chain has TRBV7-2 and TRBJ1-1; D is ambiguous. This CDR3 region has 13 residues. Trimming cost V 5 bases and J 1 base, with 8 bases left between them. Germline V gene data show CDR1 as SGHTA and CDR2 as FQGNSA. The CDR3 nucleotides are TGTGCCAGCAGCGCGGGAGCGAACACTGAAGCTTTCTTT. This codes for CASSAGANTEAFF.

The chain couples TRBV6-6 to TRBJ2-7; maybe TRBD2 (6 bases). V lost 0 bases and J lost 2, with 14 bases in between. Per the germline V gene, CDR1 is MNHNY and CDR2 is SVGAGI (reference sequence). The CDR3 length is 16 residues. CDR3 nucleotides: TGTGCCAGCAGTTACTCGAGGGGCGGGGAGCCCTACGAGCAGTACTTC. Translated, it gives CASSYSRGGEPYEQYF.

In DNA, the CDR3 is TGTGCCAGCAGCTTAGACCCGACAGGAACGGATGGCTACACCTTC. Protein: CASSLDPTGTDGYTF. The chain employs TRBV7-2 and TRBJ1-2; perhaps TRBD1 as D (6 bases). V was shortened by 1 base and J by 6 bases, with 15 bases between the two germline ends. This CDR3 has 15 residues. CDR1 is SGHTA and CDR2 is FQGNSA in the germline V gene.

This sequence joins TRBV30 and TRBJ1-5; the match to TRBD1 covers 8 bases. The V gene's germline CDR1 is GTSNPN and CDR2 SVGIG (reference sequence). The CDR3 totals 13 residues. V trimming: 2 bases; J trimming: 5 bases; junction bases outside the gene matches: 2. DNA for the CDR3: TGTGCCTGGAGTCCAGGGGGCGATCAGCCCCAGCATTTT. Translating gives CAWSPGGDQPQHF.

The rearrangement joins TRBV28 to TRBJ2-7; possible D gene TRBD2, 5 bases. The CDR3 extends over 12 amino acids. The V gene's germline CDR1 is MDHEN and CDR2 SYDVKM. V lost 7 bases and J 4 bases, leaving 11 bases between the germline ends. CDR3 nucleotides: TGTGCCAGCATTAGCGCTACATACGAGCAGTACTTC. This sequence encodes CASISATYEQYF.

Within the sample, this clone is medium-sized. The chain has TRBV6-1 and TRBJ2-3, with D perhaps matching TRBD2 (5 bases). The CDR3 is 11 amino acids. Germline V CDR1 and CDR2: MNHNS, SASEGT. With 9 bases removed from V and 8 bases from J, the gap between germline ends came to 12 bases. CDR3 DNA sequence: TGTGCCAGTTTGGGAGAAACTACGCAGTATTTT. Protein sequence: CASLGETTQYF.

This clone occurred once. The chain carries TRBV29-1 and TRBJ2-7; TRBD1 matches 7 bases. The V gene end was trimmed by 2 bases and the J gene end by 6 bases; junction bases not matched to a gene: 4. The CDR3 extends over 12 amino acids. The germline CDR1 and CDR2 sequences are SQVTM and ANQGSEA. The CDR3 coding sequence is TGCAGCGTTGAATTACAGGGGTCCGAGCAGTACTTC. Amino acids: CSVELQGSEQYF.

The chain has TRBV28 and TRBJ1-3, with 9 bases aligning to TRBD1. Germline-derived CDR1 and CDR2 are MDHEN and SYDVKM. The CDR3 is 17 residues long. After removal of 3 bases from V and 3 bases from J, the junction contained 9 bases not matched to a gene. As DNA, the CDR3 is TGTGCCAGCAGTTTTGGGACAGGGATATTCAGTGGAAACACCATATATTTT. Its protein is CASSFGTGIFSGNTIYF.

The rearrangement uses TRBV2 and TRBJ2-3; D may be TRBD2 (7 bases). The CDR3 length is 14 residues. Germline V lookup: CDR1 SNHLY, CDR2 FYNNEI. V was clipped by 8 bases and J by 2 bases, with 14 bases between them. The CDR3 region is CASGGGGDTDTQYF. CDR3 nucleotide sequence: TGTGCCAGCGGGGGAGGGGGAGACACAGATACGCAGTATTTT.

Here the CDR3 DNA reads TGTGCCAGTAATCCTACAGGGCTGAACACTGAAGCTTTCTTT. Encoded protein: CASNPTGLNTEAFF. V is TRBV19 and J is TRBJ1-1; D possibly corresponds to TRBD1 (6 bases). The V and J ends lost 7 bases and 0 bases respectively, with 12 bases between them. The CDR3 consists of 14 residues. Per germline, CDR1 LNHDA and CDR2 SQIVND (reference sequence).

V and J are TRBV19 and TRBJ2-7; 7 bases fit TRBD2. Trimming at V came to 1 base and at J to 2 bases, leaving 2 bases not matched to a gene. Germline CDR1 LNHDA, CDR2 SQIVND (reference sequence). There are 14 residues in the CDR3. The CDR3 nucleotides read TGTGCCAGTAGTATAGTTGGGACTACCTACGAGCAGTACTTC. Translated: CASSIVGTTYEQYF. The complete variable domain, with remaining parts taken from reference TRBV19 and TRBJ2-7, reads DGGITQSPKYLFRKEGQNVTLSCEQNLNHDAMYWYRQDPGQGLRLIYYSQIVNDFQKGDIAEGYSVSREKKESFPLTVTSAQKNPTAFYLCASSIVGTTYEQYFGPGTRLTVT.

The rearrangement joins TRBV30 to TRBJ1-4; the D is unclear. V dropped 7 bases and J dropped 8 bases, with 11 bases sitting between them. Germline values: CDR1 GTSNPN, CDR2 SVGIG (reference sequence). The CDR3 contains 11 residues. This CDR3 reads CAYPQGEKLFF. The CDR3, as DNA: TGTGCCTACCCTCAAGGGGAAAAACTGTTTTTT.

The rearrangement uses TRBV25-1 and TRBJ2-5; 9 nucleotides align to TRBD2. The germline V gene encodes CDR1 MGHDK and CDR2 SYGVNS. J lost 1 base, V lost 0 bases, and 0 bases had no gene match. CDR3 length equals 15 residues. The CDR3 is CASSEYSGGQETQYF. The CDR3 coding sequence is TGTGCCAGCAGTGAATATAGCGGGGGCCAAGAGACCCAGTACTTC.

This clone was detected once. The chain recombines TRBV13 with TRBJ1-2; D perhaps matches TRBD1 (6 bases). CDR1 and CDR2 from the germline V gene are PRHDT and FYEKMQ (reference sequence). V gave up 0 bases and J gave up 5 bases, with 22 bases separating them. The CDR3 contains 18 residues. This chain's CDR3 is CASSLGGRGGGHMYGYTF. CDR3 DNA: TGTGCCAGCAGCTTAGGCGGCAGGGGTGGGGGACATATGTATGGCTACACCTTC.

The genes are TRBV21-1 and TRBJ2-6. TRBV21-1 is classified as a pseudogene. This CDR3 spans 13 amino acids. The CDR3 region is CASSKAGANVLTF. The CDR3 DNA reads as TGTGCCAGCAGCAAAGCAGGGGCCAACGTCCTGACTTTC.

J is TRBJ2-2 and V is TRBV11-2, with D tentatively TRBD1 (6 bases). The V end was cut by 3 bases, the J end by 3 bases, with 11 bases between. Germline lookup yields CDR1 SGHAT and CDR2 FQNNGV. The CDR3 is 15 amino acids. The CDR3 region is CASSFTGSYTGELFF. The CDR3 region has the DNA TGTGCCAGCAGCTTCACAGGGAGCTACACCGGGGAGCTGTTTTTT.

The rearrangement links TRBV25-1 to TRBJ2-7; 8 positions match TRBD2. Germline V gene sequence: CDR1 MGHDK, CDR2 SYGVNS. Trimming cost V 11 bases and J 3 bases; bases outside gene matches: 18. CDR3 size: 16 residues. The CDR3 loop is CASSGGLSRALYEQYF. The CDR3 DNA reads as TGTGCCTCGAGCGGGGGCCTAAGTAGGGCACTCTACGAGCAGTACTTC.

This clone was observed once. The rearrangement uses TRBV6-5 and TRBJ1-2; D remains unclear. V was pared by 4 bases and J by 5 bases, with 8 bases between. Germline V gene sequence: CDR1 MNHEY, CDR2 SVGAGI. CDR3 size: 12 residues. This CDR3 is CASSSRAYGYTF. The CDR3 DNA follows: TGTGCCAGCAGTTCGAGGGCTTATGGCTACACCTTC.

This chain joins TRBV6-1 and TRBJ1-5; TRBD1 agrees at 10 bases. CDR3 length equals 14 residues. Germline trimming cut 4 bases from V and 5 bases from J; bases unmatched to any gene: 2. Per the germline V gene, CDR1 is MNHNS and CDR2 is SASEGT. DNA of the CDR3: TGTGCCAGCAGTGGCGGGACAGGGGATCAGCCCCAGCATTTT. The encoded protein is CASSGGTGDQPQHF.

This clone was found once. The rearrangement joins TRBV7-2 to TRBJ1-1; D is unclear. CDR1 SGHTA and CDR2 FQGNSA come from the germline V gene. The CDR3 has 13 amino acids. V was shortened by 2 bases and J by 5 bases, with 9 bases between the two germline ends. The CDR3 spells CASSLLLGTEAFF. In DNA form, the CDR3 reads TGTGCCAGCAGCTTACTCTTAGGGACTGAAGCTTTCTTT.

V usage is TRBV5-5 and J usage is TRBJ2-1; D is unclear. CDR1 is SGHKS and CDR2 is YYEKEE in the germline V gene (reference sequence). CDR3 size: 13 residues. Trimming pared 1 base from V and 10 bases from J, leaving 12 bases between. CDR3 coding DNA: TGTGCCAGCAGCTTGCCGACCTCATGGGAGCAGTTCTTC. As protein: CASSLPTSWEQFF.

The V call is TRBV11-1, the J call TRBJ2-7; perhaps TRBD1 as D (5 bases). The CDR3 consists of 14 residues. CDR1 is SGHAT, CDR2 FQDESV, per germline (reference sequence). Trimming left V 3 bases short and J 5 bases short, with 14 bases between. The CDR3 bases are TGTGCCAGCAGCTTGGTTCAGGGCTTTCACGAGCAGTACTTC. As protein: CASSLVQGFHEQYF.